Sequencing of this TCR beta chain was carried out in a study of T cell responses to AZD1222 COVID-19 vaccine. This clone was observed once. The antigen is unknown. Notes on the study in general: Reports indicate that nearly half of spike-specific TCRs are directed at unmutated variant regions. Baseline seropositivity characterized only six or seven AZD1222 recipients. White British ancestry dominated among donors, who included more females, and clonal diversity was possibly underestimated.

V lost 3 bases to trimming and J lost 8 bases; unmatched junction nucleotides: 8. Germline assignment: CDR1 SGHNT and CDR2 YYREEE (reference sequence). The CDR3 totals 15 residues. This table comes from immunoSEQ multiplex PCR, and its TCRdb copy is limited to in-frame clones, with some not included. The sample has 200,000 or so clones, around 93% seen once. Sequencing was performed on peripheral blood, taken on day 0 of AZD1222 vaccination. The clonotype comes from an adult in good health. The chain recombines TRBV5-4 with TRBJ1-2; 12 nucleotides line up with TRBD1. For the CDR3, the DNA is TGTGCCAGCAGCTCCTTGGGACAGGGGGCGCGGGGCTACACCTTC. This sequence encodes CASSSLGQGARGYTF.